A selection of T cell receptor beta chains follows, all from one sample in a study of CD8+ T cells in alopecia areata. This table comes from immunoSEQ multiplex PCR, and its TCRdb copy is limited to in-frame clones, with some not included. Of about 200,000 clones in the sample, 60% were seen once. Sequenced material: CD4+ T cells sorted from blood, taken at week 24, from a patient treated with tofacitinib. Receptors originate from a human donor with alopecia areata. Each CDR3 is given with its conserved first and last residue. D genes are given only for firm matches. Rows may omit the clone size; those that give it use once, few, many or a size class.

>TRBJ2-3|TRBV5-1|few|TRBD1
CASSGGQVTDTQYF
TGCGCCAGCAGCGGTGGACAGGTCACAGATACGCAGTATTTT
>TRBJ2-3|TRBV10-3|-|TRBD1
CAISGDSRSRDTQYF
TGTGCCATCAGTGGGGACAGCCGCAGCCGGGATACGCAGTATTTT
>TRBJ2-2|TRBV7-6|-|-
CASTSKGTGELFF
TGTGCCAGCACCTCCAAAGGCACCGGGGAGCTGTTTTTT
>TRBJ2-7|TRBV30|medium-sized|TRBD1
CASRQGNEQYF
TGTGCCTCAAGACAGGGCAACGAGCAGTACTTC
>TRBJ2-2|TRBV9|-|-
CASSGTDNTGELFF
TGTGCCAGCAGCGGGACAGATAATACCGGGGAGCTGTTTTTT
>TRBJ2-3|TRBV29-1|-|TRBD2
CSATPGLATDTQYF
TGCAGCGCTACACCGGGACTAGCGACAGATACGCAGTATTTT
>TRBJ1-2|TRBV18|-|TRBD1
CASSPLPAQGVYYGYTF
TGTGCCAGCTCACCCCTCCCCGCCCAGGGGGTCTACTATGGCTACACCTTC
>TRBJ1-1|TRBV7-9|few|-
CASSHRAGTEAFF
TGTGCCAGCAGCCATCGCGCTGGCACTGAAGCTTTCTTT
>TRBJ1-5|TRBV27|-|TRBD1
CASSLVPDRESNQPQHF
TGTGCCAGCAGTCTAGTCCCGGACAGGGAGAGTAATCAGCCCCAGCATTTT
>TRBJ1-5|TRBV27|-|-
CASSLFGAEVSPQHF
TGTGCCAGCAGTTTATTTGGGGCAGAGGTATCGCCCCAGCATTTT
>TRBJ2-5|TRBV25-1|-|TRBD2
CASRLAGAGETQYF
TGTGCCAGCAGACTAGCGGGGGCCGGGGAGACCCAGTACTTC
>TRBJ1-2|TRBV7-9|-|-
CASSNVRNWVYGYTF
TGTGCCAGCAGCAATGTACGGAATTGGGTTTATGGCTACACCTTC
>TRBJ2-5|TRBV2|once|-
CASSTGLPVEETQYF
TGTGCCAGCAGTACCGGACTGCCCGTAGAAGAGACCCAGTACTTC
>TRBJ1-1|TRBV29-1|-|-
CSVQGNTEAFF
TGCAGCGTTCAGGGTAACACTGAAGCTTTCTTT
>TRBJ1-6|TRBV4-3|few|-
CASSHMNSPLHF
TGCGCCAGCAGCCATATGAATTCACCCCTCCACTTT
>TRBJ2-7|TRBV25-1|-|-
CASSRSGTTSYEQYF
TGTGCCAGCAGCCGGAGCGGTACAACCTCCTACGAGCAGTACTTC
>TRBJ1-1|TRBV5-1|-|-
CASSQEPSRAFF
TGCGCCAGCAGCCAGGAACCGTCGCGAGCTTTCTTT
>TRBJ2-7|TRBV7-2|few|-
CASSLANWQLYEQYF
TGTGCCAGCAGCTTAGCGAATTGGCAGCTCTACGAGCAGTACTTC
>TRBJ2-5|TRBV14|-|-
CASSQNRDWLRETQYF
TGTGCCAGCAGCCAAAACCGGGACTGGCTTCGCGAGACCCAGTACTTC
>TRBJ1-1|TRBV6-5|-|-
CASSPAVGTEAFF
TGTGCCAGCAGCCCCGCGGTGGGGACTGAAGCTTTCTTT
>TRBJ2-7|TRBV29-1|once|-
CSVVRSRGGEQYF
TGCAGCGTTGTCAGGTCCAGGGGAGGCGAGCAGTACTTC
>TRBJ2-7|TRBV15|few|TRBD2
CATSRDHRAGGLYEQYF
TGTGCCACCAGCAGAGATCACCGAGCGGGGGGGCTATACGAGCAGTACTTC
>TRBJ2-1|TRBV30|-|TRBD2
CAWSVLAGEGEQFF
TGTGCCTGGAGTGTACTGGCGGGGGAGGGAGAGCAGTTCTTC
>TRBJ1-3|TRBV4-3|few|-
CASSQVSQGGNTIYF
TGCGCCAGCAGCCAAGTTAGTCAGGGCGGAAACACCATATATTTT
>TRBJ2-1|TRBV5-1|-|-
CASSLAAQSSYNEQFF
TGCGCCAGCAGCTTGGCGGCTCAGAGCTCCTACAATGAGCAGTTCTTC
>TRBJ1-2|TRBV29-1|-|-
CSVEDPNGYGYTF
TGCAGCGTTGAAGATCCCAACGGCTATGGCTACACCTTC
>TRBJ1-1|TRBV5-1|-|-
CASSLGDGNTEAFF
TGCGCCAGCAGCTTGGGGGACGGAAACACTGAAGCTTTCTTT
>TRBJ1-1|TRBV28|-|-
CACRQNTEAFF
TGTGCCTGCCGCCAGAACACTGAAGCTTTCTTT
>TRBJ2-5|TRBV5-1|-|-
CASTPDRIGETQYF
TGCGCCAGCACCCCGGACCGAATAGGGGAGACCCAGTACTTC
>TRBJ1-1|TRBV5-1|-|-
CASSLVTDTEAFF
TGCGCCAGCAGCTTGGTCACGGACACTGAAGCTTTCTTT
>TRBJ2-1|TRBV5-1|once|-
CASSSGLYYNEQFF
TGCGCCAGCAGCTCGGGACTGTACTACAATGAGCAGTTCTTC
>TRBJ1-1|TRBV6-6|-|TRBD1
CASRGQRNTEAFF
TGTGCCAGCAGGGGACAGCGGAACACTGAAGCTTTCTTT
>TRBJ2-5|TRBV7-3|-|TRBD1
CASSLTGTGGETQYF
TGTGCCAGCAGCTTGACCGGGACAGGGGGAGAGACCCAGTACTTC
>TRBJ2-1|TRBV14|few|TRBD2
CASSQARLAGEQFF
TGTGCCAGCAGCCAAGCTCGGCTAGCGGGGGAGCAGTTCTTC
>TRBJ2-3|TRBV30|-|-
CAWSRGGSVTDTQYF
TGTGCCTGGAGTCGGGGTGGTAGCGTTACGGATACGCAGTATTTT
>TRBJ1-5|TRBV30|-|TRBD1
CAWRTGDNQPQHF
TGTGCCTGGAGAACAGGGGACAATCAGCCCCAGCATTTT
>TRBJ1-5|TRBV12-5|-|TRBD1
CASGRDRGGNQPQHF
TGTGCTAGTGGTCGCGACAGGGGCGGCAATCAGCCCCAGCATTTT
>TRBJ1-5|TRBV7-2|-|-
CASSLAGYQPQHF
TGTGCCAGCAGCTTAGCGGGTTATCAGCCCCAGCATTTT
>TRBJ2-3|TRBV21-1|few|-
CASSNQTSGGRNTQYF
TGTGCCAGCAGCAACCAGACTAGCGGGGGGCGAAATACGCAGTATTTT
>TRBJ1-1|TRBV29-1|-|-
CSVVLRGNTEAFF
TGCAGCGTCGTACTAAGGGGGAACACTGAAGCTTTCTTT
>TRBJ2-1|TRBV25-1|once|-
CASSDWQGGYNEQFF
TGTGCCAGCAGTGACTGGCAGGGGGGCTACAATGAGCAGTTCTTC
>TRBJ1-6|TRBV5-6|-|-
CASSFRNSPLHF
TGTGCCAGCAGCTTTCGGAATTCACCCCTCCACTTT
>TRBJ1-4|TRBV11-1|-|-
CASSSGFNEKLFF
TGTGCCAGCAGCTCCGGGTTTAATGAAAAACTGTTTTTT
>TRBJ2-3|TRBV7-2|-|-
CASSLRDTQYF
TGTGCCAGCAGCTTACGGGATACGCAGTATTTT
>TRBJ1-6|TRBV5-8|-|-
CASSLGTVLGNSPLHF
TGTGCCAGCAGCTTGGGCACAGTTCTCGGCAATTCACCCCTCCACTTT